A single sample gave rise to the 10 T cell receptor beta chains below, sequenced in a study of T cell responses to AZD1222 COVID-19 vaccine. The repertoire was sequenced with immunoSEQ multiplex PCR; TCRdb's copy has only in-frame clones and lacks some. Of about 150,000 clones listed, around 88% are singletons. Specimen: peripheral blood, collected on day 0 of AZD1222 vaccination. The origin of the receptors is an adult in good health.

The chain carries TRBV7-2 and TRBJ2-5, with a possible D match to TRBD1 (8 bases). The CDR3 is 14 amino acids. Germline CDR1 is SGHTA and CDR2 is FQGNSA. Trimming took 4 bases from V and 4 from J, leaving 13 bases between them. This chain's CDR3 is CASSYRGGVETQYF. CDR3 sequence (DNA): TGTGCCAGCAGCTACAGGGGGGGGGTAGAGACCCAGTACTTC.

This chain uses TRBV28 with TRBJ2-1, with 9 bases that match TRBD1. V dropped 6 bases and J dropped 4; count of bases not matched to a gene: 10. CDR3 length equals 16 residues. The germline gives CDR1 MDHEN, CDR2 SYDVKM. The CDR3: CASRANRGRRYNEQFF. DNA of the CDR3: TGTGCCAGCAGAGCTAACAGGGGGCGACGATACAATGAGCAGTTCTTC.

The chain combines TRBV5-6 with TRBJ1-2; D gene ambiguous. Deletions cut 0 bases from V and 8 bases from J, with 11 bases between. Germline loops: CDR1 SGHDT, CDR2 YYEEEE. The CDR3 totals 13 residues. This CDR3 is CASSLDRGNGYTF. CDR3 in DNA: TGTGCCAGCAGCTTGGATCGAGGGAACGGCTACACCTTC.

The chain employs TRBV2 and TRBJ1-5; D is ambiguous. Germline V gives CDR1 SNHLY, CDR2 FYNNEI. V was pared by 4 bases and J by 3 bases, with 10 bases between. The CDR3 totals 14 residues. The CDR3 nucleotides read TGTGCCAGCAGTGTGGGCAGCCTCAATCAGCCCCAGCATTTT. Its protein product is CASSVGSLNQPQHF.

The chain joins TRBV12-3 or TRBV12-4 to TRBJ1-5; possibly TRBD1 for D (6 bases). Trimming stripped 3 bases from V and 5 bases from J, with 8 bases between. This CDR3 has 13 amino acids. The CDR3 protein is CASSFKGDQPQHF. The CDR3 DNA follows: TGTGCCAGCAGTTTTAAGGGGGATCAGCCCCAGCATTTT.

This clone has just a few counts. The chain employs TRBV11-1 and TRBJ1-1; D may be TRBD1 (6 bases). The CDR3 is 14 amino acids. Trimming removed 6 bases at V and 5 bases at J, with 16 bases between. Germline lookup yields CDR1 SGHAT and CDR2 FQDESV (reference sequence). Here the CDR3 DNA reads TGTGCCAGCAGTTCGAGGGGGGTAGGTACTGAAGCTTTCTTT. This sequence encodes CASSSRGVGTEAFF.

The V gene is TRBV7-2, the J gene TRBJ1-1, with D possibly TRBD1 on 5 matching bases. Germline V gene lookup returns CDR1 SGHTA and CDR2 FQGNSA. The length of the CDR3 is 14 residues. V was cut by 1 base and J by 7 bases, with 13 bases left in between. The DNA of the CDR3 is TGTGCCAGCAGCTTAGGGAGGGGAACTGATGAAGCTTTCTTT. Amino acids: CASSLGRGTDEAFF.

This clone came up a few times. This rearrangement joins TRBV29-1 to TRBJ2-7, with D maybe TRBD2 (6 bases). V shed 4 bases and J shed 3 bases, with 10 bases lying between them. The germline V gene has CDR1 SQVTM and CDR2 ANQGSEA. The CDR3 length is 12 residues. CDR3 nucleotide sequence: TGCAGCGTTGGCCGCGGGGACTACGAGCAGTACTTC. Its translation is CSVGRGDYEQYF.

This clone turned up a few times. J is TRBJ1-5 and V is TRBV19, with D unresolved. Per germline, CDR1 LNHDA and CDR2 SQIVND (reference sequence). Trimming left V 0 bases short and J 0 bases short, with 3 bases between. This CDR3 has 14 amino acids. DNA for the CDR3: TGTGCCAGTAGTATAGACTTTAGCAATCAGCCCCAGCATTTT. This translates into CASSIDFSNQPQHF.

V and J are TRBV27 and TRBJ2-1; 9 bases agree with TRBD2. The ends lost 3 bases at V and 4 bases at J; junction bases unmatched: 4. The germline CDR1 and CDR2 sequences are MNHEY and SMNVEV (reference sequence). The CDR3 runs 15 residues. The CDR3 region is CASSFRSGGYNEQFF. CDR3 nucleotides: TGTGCCAGCAGTTTTCGAAGCGGGGGGTACAATGAGCAGTTCTTC.